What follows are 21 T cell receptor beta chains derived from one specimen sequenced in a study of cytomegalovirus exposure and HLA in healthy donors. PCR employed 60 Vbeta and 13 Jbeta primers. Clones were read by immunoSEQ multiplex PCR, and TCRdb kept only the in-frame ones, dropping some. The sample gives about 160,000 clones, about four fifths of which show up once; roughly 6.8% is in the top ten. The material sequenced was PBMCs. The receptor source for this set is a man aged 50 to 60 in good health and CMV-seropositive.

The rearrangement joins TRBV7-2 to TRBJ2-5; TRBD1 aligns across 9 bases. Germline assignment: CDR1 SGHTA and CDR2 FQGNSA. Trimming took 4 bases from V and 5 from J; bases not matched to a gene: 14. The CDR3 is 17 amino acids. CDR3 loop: CASSSTLTGTGLETQYF. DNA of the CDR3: TGTGCCAGCAGCTCGACCCTTACCGGGACAGGGCTGGAGACCCAGTACTTC.

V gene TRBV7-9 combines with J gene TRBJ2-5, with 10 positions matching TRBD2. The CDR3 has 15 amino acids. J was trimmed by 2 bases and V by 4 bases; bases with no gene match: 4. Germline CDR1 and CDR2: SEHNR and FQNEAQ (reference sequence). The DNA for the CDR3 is TGTGCCAGCAGCTCCGGACTAGCGGTACAAGAGACCCAGTACTTC. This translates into CASSSGLAVQETQYF.

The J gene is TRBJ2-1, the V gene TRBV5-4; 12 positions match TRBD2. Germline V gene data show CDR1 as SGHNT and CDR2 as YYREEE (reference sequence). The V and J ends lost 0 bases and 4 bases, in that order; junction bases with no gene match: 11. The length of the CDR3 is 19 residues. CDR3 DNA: TGTGCCAGCAGCTTGGGGGGGACTAGCGGGTCCCTACTTTACAATGAGCAGTTCTTC. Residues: CASSLGGTSGSLLYNEQFF.

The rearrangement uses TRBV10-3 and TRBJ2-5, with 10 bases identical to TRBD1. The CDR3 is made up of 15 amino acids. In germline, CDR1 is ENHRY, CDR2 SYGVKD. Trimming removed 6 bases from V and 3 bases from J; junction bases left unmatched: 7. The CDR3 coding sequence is TGTGCCATCAGACCGACAGGGGGCTCCGAAGAGACCCAGTACTTC. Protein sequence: CAIRPTGGSEETQYF.

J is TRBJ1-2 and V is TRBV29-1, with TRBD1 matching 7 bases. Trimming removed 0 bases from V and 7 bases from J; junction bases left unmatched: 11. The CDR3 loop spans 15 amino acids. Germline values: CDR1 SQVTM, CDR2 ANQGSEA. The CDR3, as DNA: TGCAGCGTTGAAGAGTTGCTGGAGGGGGCGGCTGGCTACACCTTC. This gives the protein CSVEELLEGAAGYTF.

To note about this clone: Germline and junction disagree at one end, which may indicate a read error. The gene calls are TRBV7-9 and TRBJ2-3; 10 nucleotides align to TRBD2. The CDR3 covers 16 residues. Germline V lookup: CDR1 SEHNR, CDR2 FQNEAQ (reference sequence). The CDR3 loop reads CSSSFWTSGLTDTQYF. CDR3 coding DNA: TGTTCCAGCAGCTTTTGGACTAGCGGACTCACAGATACGCAGTATTTT.

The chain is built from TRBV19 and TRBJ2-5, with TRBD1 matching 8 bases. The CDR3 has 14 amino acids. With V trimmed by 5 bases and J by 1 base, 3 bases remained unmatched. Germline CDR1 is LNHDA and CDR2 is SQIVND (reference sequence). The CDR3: CASSDDRGQETQYF. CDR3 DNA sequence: TGTGCCAGTAGTGATGACAGGGGCCAAGAGACCCAGTACTTC.

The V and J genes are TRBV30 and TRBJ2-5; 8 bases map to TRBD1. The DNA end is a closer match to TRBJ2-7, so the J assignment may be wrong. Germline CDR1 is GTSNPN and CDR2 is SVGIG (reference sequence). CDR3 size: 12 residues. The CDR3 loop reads CAWADRGYEQYF. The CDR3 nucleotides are TGTGCCTGGGCAGACAGGGGCTACGAGCAGTACTTC.

The CDR3 region is CASSPFSTDTQYF. The CDR3 nucleotides read TGTGCCAGCAGCCCTTTCAGCACAGATACGCAGTATTTT. The chain links TRBV7-9 to TRBJ2-3; D is unresolved. Germline CDR1 and CDR2: SEHNR and FQNEAQ (reference sequence). This CDR3 region has 13 residues. V lost 5 bases and J lost 0, with 6 bases in between.

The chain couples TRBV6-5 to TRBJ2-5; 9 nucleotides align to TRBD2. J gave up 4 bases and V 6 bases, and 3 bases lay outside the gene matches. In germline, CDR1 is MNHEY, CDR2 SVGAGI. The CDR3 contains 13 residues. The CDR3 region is CASRLLAGETQYF. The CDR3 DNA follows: TGTGCCAGCAGACTACTAGCGGGAGAGACCCAGTACTTC.

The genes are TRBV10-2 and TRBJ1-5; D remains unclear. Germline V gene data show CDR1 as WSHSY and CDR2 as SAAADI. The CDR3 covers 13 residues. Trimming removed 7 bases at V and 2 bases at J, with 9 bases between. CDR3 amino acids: CASMAQGNQPQHF. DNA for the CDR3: TGCGCCAGCATGGCCCAGGGCAATCAGCCCCAGCATTTT.

CDR3 sequence (DNA): TGTGCCAGTAGTCGCCAGACTACTTATTACCACAATGAGCAGTTCTTC. As protein: CASSRQTTYYHNEQFF. The chain joins TRBV19 to TRBJ2-1, with TRBD2 as a possible D gene (5 bases). The CDR3 runs to 16 residues. Germline lookup yields CDR1 LNHDA and CDR2 SQIVND (reference sequence). Trimming pared 5 bases from V and 5 bases from J, leaving 19 bases between.

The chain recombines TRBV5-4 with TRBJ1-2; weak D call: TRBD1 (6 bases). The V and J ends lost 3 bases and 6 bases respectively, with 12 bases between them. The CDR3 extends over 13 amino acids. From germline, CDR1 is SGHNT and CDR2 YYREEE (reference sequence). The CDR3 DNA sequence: TGTGCCAGCAGCTCAACAGGGAGTGATGGCTACACCTTC. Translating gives CASSSTGSDGYTF.

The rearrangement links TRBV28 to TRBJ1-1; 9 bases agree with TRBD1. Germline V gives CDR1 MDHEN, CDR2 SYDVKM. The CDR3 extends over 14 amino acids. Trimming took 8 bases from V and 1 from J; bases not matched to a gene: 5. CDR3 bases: TGTGCCAGCGACGGGACAGGGACGAACACTGAAGCTTTCTTT. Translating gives CASDGTGTNTEAFF.

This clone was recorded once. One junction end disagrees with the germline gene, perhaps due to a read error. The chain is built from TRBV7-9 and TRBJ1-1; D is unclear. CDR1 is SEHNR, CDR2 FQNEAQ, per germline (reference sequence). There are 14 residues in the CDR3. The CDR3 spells CSSSLVRSNTEAFF. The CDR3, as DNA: TGTTCCAGCAGCTTAGTCAGATCGAACACTGAAGCTTTCTTT.

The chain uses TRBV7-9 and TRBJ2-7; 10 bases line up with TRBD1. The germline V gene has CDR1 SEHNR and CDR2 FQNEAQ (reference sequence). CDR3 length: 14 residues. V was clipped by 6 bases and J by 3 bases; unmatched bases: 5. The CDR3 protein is CASSHRDRGYEQYF. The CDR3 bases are TGTGCCAGCAGTCACCGGGACAGGGGCTACGAGCAGTACTTC.

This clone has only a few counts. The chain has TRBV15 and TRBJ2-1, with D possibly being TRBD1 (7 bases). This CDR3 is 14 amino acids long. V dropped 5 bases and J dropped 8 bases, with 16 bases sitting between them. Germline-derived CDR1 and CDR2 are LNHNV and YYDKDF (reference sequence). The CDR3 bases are TGTGCCACCAGCGGCGGGACAGTCTTACATGAGCAGTTCTTC. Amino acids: CATSGGTVLHEQFF. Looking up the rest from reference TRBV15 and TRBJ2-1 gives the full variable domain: DAMVIQNPRYQVTQFGKPVTLSCSQTLNHNVMYWYQQKSSQAPKLLFHYYDKDFNNEADTPDNFQSRRPNTSFCFLDIRSPGLGDTAMYLCATSGGTVLHEQFFGPGTRLTVL.

CDR3 sequence (DNA): TGTGCCAGCAGTTTCCTCCCTGGGGGGTTTGCGGAGACCCAGTACTTC. Translating gives CASSFLPGGFAETQYF. The rearrangement uses TRBV27 and TRBJ2-5; possible D gene TRBD2, 6 bases. The V end was cut by 3 bases, the J end by 5 bases, with 19 bases between. The CDR3 contains 16 residues. Germline V CDR1 and CDR2: MNHEY, SMNVEV (reference sequence).

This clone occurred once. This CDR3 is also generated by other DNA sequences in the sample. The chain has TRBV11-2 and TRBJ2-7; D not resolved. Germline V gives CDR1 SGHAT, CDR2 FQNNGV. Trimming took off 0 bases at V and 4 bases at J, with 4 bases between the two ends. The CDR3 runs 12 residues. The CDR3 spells CASSLDRYEQYF. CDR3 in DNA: TGTGCCAGCAGCTTAGATCGGTACGAGCAGTACTTC.

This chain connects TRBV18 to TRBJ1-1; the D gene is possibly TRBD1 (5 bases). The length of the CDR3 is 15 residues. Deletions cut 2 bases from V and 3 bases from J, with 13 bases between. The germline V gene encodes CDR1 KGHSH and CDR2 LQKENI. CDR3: CASSPNRGRDTEAFF. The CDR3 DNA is TGTGCCAGCTCACCAAATAGGGGAAGGGACACTGAAGCTTTCTTT.

The chain's CDR3 is CASSRTSGYNEQFF. The DNA of the CDR3 is TGTGCCAGCAGCCGGACTAGCGGTTACAATGAGCAGTTCTTC. V is TRBV7-2 and J is TRBJ2-1; 10 bases are shared with TRBD2. Germline V gene sequence: CDR1 SGHTA, CDR2 FQGNSA. The CDR3 is 14 amino acids. V was pared by 5 bases and J by 4 bases, with 2 bases of the junction left unmatched.